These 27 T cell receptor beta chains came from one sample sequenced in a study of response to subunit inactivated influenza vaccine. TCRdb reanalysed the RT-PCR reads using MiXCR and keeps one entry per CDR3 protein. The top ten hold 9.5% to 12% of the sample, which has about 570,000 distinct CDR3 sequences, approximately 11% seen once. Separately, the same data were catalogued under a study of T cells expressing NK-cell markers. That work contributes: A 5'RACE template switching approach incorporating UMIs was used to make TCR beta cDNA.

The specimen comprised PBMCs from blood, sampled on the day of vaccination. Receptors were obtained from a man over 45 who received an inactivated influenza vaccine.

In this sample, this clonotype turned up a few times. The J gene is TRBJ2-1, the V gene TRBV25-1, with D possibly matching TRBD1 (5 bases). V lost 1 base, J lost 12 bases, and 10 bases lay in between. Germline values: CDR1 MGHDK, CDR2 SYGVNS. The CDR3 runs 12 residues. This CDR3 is CASSEFRGLQFF. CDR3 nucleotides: TGTGCCAGCAGTGAATTTAGGGGTTTGCAGTTCTTC.

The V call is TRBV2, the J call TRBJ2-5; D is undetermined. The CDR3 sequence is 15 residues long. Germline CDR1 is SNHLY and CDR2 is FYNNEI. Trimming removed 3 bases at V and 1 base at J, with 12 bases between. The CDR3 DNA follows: TGTGCCAGCAGTGACCCGACCGGCCCCCAAGAGACCCAGTACTTC. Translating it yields CASSDPTGPQETQYF.

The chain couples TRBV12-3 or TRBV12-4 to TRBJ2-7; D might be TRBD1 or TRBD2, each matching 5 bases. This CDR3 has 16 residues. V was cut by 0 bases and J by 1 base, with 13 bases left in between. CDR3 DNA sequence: TGTGCCAGCAGTTTAGCCGGGACGGTCAATTCCTACGAGCAGTACTTC. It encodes CASSLAGTVNSYEQYF.

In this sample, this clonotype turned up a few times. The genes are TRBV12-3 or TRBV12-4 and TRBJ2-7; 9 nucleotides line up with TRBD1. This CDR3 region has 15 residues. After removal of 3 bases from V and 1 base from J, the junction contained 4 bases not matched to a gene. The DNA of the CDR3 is TGTGCCAGCAGTTTTTGGGACAGGGTTTCCTACGAGCAGTACTTC. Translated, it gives CASSFWDRVSYEQYF.

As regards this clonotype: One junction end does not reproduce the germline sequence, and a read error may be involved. CDR3 protein: CSAAGRIF. CDR3 sequence (DNA): TGCAGTGCTGCGGGACGGATCTTC. V and J are TRBV20-1 and TRBJ1-2; a weak D match, TRBD1 (5 bases). Germline V gene data show CDR1 as DFQATT and CDR2 as SNEGSKA (reference sequence). This CDR3 spans 8 amino acids.

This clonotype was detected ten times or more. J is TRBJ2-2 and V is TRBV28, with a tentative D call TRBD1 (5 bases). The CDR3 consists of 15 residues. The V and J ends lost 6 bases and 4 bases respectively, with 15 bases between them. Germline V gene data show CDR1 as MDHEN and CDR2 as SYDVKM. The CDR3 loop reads CASRPHQGFTGELFF. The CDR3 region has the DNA TGTGCCAGCAGACCCCACCAGGGATTCACCGGGGAGCTGTTTTTT.

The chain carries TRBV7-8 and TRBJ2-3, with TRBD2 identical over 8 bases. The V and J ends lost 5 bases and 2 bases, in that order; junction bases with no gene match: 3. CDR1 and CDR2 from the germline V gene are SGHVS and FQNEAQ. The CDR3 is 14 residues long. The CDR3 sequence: CASSPSGYTDTQYF. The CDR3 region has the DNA TGTGCCAGCAGCCCTAGCGGGTACACAGATACGCAGTATTTT. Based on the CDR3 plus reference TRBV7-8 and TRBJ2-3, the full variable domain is GAGVSQSPRYKVAKRGQDVALRCDPISGHVSLFWYQQALGQGPEFLTYFQNEAQLDKSGLPSDRFFAERPEGSVSTLKIQRTQQEDSAVYLCASSPSGYTDTQYFGPGTRLTVL.

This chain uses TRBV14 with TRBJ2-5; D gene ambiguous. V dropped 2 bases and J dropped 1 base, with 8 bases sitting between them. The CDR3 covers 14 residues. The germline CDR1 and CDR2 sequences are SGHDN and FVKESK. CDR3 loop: CASSQFPSQETQYF. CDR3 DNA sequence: TGTGCCAGCAGCCAATTTCCGTCCCAAGAGACCCAGTACTTC.

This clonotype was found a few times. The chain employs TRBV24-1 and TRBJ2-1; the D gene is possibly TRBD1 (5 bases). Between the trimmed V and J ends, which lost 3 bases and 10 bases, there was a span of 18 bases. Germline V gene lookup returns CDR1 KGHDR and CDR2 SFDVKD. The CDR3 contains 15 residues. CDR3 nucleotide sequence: TGTGCCACCAGTGATCCACCTAGGGGTACTCGCGAGCAGTTCTTC. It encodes CATSDPPRGTREQFF.

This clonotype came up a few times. CDR3 nucleotides: TGCGCCAGCAGCCAAGAGACAGGGGGCGTGGGCGAGCAGTACTTC. Amino acid sequence: CASSQETGGVGEQYF. This sequence joins TRBV4-3 and TRBJ2-7; 10 bases line up with TRBD1. The V gene end was trimmed by 0 bases and the J gene end by 6 bases; junction bases not matched to a gene: 5. The germline CDR1 and CDR2 sequences are LGHNA and YSLEER. The CDR3 totals 15 residues.

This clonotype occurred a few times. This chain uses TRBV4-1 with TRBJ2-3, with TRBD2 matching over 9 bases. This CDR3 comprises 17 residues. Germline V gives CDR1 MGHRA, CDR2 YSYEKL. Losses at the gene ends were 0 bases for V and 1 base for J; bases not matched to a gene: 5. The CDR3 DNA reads TGCGCCAGCAGCCAAGATCTAGCGGGGTTACGCACAGATACGCAGTATTTT. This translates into CASSQDLAGLRTDTQYF.

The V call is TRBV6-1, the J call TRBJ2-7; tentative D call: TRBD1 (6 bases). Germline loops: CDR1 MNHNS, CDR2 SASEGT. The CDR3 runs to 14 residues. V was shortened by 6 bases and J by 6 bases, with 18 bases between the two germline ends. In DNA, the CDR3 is TGTGCCAGCAGGGGTACAGGGAGAGGGGGCGAGCAGTACTTC. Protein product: CASRGTGRGGEQYF.

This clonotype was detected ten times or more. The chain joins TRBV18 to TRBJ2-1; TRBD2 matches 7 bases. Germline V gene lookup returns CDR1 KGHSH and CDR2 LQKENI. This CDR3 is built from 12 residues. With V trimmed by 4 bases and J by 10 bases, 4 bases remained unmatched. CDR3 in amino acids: CASSLRLAEQFF. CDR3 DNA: TGTGCCAGCTCACTAAGACTAGCCGAGCAGTTCTTC.

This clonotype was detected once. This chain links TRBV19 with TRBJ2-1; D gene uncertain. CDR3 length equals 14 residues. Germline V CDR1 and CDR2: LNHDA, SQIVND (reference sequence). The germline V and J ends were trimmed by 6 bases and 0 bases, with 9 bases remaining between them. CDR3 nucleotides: TGTGCCAGTAGCTCCAGTTACTCCTACAATGAGCAGTTCTTC. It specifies CASSSSYSYNEQFF.

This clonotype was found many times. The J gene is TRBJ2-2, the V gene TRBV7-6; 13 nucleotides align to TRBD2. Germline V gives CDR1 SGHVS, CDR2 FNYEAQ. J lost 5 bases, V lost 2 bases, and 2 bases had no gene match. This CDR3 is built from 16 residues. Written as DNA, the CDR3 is TGTGCCAGCAGCTTACTGGGACTAGCGGGGACCGGGGAGCTGTTTTTT. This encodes CASSLLGLAGTGELFF.

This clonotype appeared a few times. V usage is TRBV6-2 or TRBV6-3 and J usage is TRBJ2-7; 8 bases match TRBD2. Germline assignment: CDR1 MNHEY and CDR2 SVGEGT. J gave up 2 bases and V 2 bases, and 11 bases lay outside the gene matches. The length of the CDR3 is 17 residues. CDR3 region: CASSYAQNTGGPYEQYF. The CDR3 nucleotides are TGTGCCAGCAGTTACGCCCAAAATACGGGGGGGCCCTACGAGCAGTACTTC.

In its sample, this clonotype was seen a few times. This chain's CDR3 is CASSQGLQGNEQYF. The CDR3 DNA follows: TGCGCCAGCAGCCAAGGCCTACAGGGTAACGAGCAGTACTTC. This chain links TRBV4-1 with TRBJ2-7; a weak D match, TRBD1 (6 bases). Germline CDR1 and CDR2: MGHRA and YSYEKL. There are 14 residues in the CDR3. Trimming left V 1 base short and J 5 bases short, with 12 bases between.

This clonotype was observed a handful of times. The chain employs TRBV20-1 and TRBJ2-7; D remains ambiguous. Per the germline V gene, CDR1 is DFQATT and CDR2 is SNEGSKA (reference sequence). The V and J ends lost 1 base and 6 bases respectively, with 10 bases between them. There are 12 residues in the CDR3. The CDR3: CSARGPFGEQYF. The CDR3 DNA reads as TGCAGTGCTAGAGGCCCCTTCGGCGAGCAGTACTTC.

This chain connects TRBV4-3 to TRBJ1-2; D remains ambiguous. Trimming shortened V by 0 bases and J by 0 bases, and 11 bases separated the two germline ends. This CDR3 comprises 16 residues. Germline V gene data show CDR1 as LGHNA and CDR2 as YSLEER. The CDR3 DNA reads TGCGCCAGCAGCCAAGATCGCTACGGGTCTAACTATGGCTACACCTTC. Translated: CASSQDRYGSNYGYTF.

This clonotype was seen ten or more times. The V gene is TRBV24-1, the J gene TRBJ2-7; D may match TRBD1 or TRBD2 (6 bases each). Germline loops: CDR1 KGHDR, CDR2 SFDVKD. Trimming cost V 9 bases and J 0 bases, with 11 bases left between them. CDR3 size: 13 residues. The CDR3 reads CATGGDNSYEQYF. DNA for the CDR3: TGTGCCACCGGCGGGGACAACTCCTACGAGCAGTACTTC.

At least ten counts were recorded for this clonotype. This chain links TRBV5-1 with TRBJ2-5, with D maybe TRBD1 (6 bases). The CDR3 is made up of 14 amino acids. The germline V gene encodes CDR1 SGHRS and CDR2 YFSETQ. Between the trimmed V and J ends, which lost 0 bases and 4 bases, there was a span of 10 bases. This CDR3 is CASSLVAGVETQYF. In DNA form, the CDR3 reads TGCGCCAGCAGCTTGGTGGCAGGGGTAGAGACCCAGTACTTC.

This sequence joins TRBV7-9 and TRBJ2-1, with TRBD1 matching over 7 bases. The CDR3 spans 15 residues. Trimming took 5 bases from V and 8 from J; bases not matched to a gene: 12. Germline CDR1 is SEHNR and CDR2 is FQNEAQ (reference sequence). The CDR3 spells CASSPAGTAFDEQFF. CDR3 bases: TGTGCCAGCAGCCCCGCAGGGACAGCCTTTGATGAGCAGTTCTTC.

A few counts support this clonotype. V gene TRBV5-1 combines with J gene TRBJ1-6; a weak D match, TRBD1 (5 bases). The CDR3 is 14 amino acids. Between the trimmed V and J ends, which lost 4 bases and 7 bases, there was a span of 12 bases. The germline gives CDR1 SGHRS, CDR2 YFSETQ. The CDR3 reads CASSIGGLNSPLHF. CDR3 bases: TGCGCCAGCAGCATCGGGGGTTTAAATTCACCCCTCCACTTT.

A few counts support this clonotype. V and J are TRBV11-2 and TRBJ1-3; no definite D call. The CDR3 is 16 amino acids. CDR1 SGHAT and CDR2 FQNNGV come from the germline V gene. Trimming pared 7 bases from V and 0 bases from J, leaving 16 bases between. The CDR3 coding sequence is TGTGCCAGCAAACTTACCGGGCAGCGCTCTGGAAACACCATATATTTT. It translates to CASKLTGQRSGNTIYF. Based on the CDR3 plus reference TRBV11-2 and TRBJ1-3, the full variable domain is EAGVAQSPRYKIIEKRQSVAFWCNPISGHATLYWYQQILGQGPKLLIQFQNNGVVDDSQLPKDRFSAERLKGVDSTLKIQPAKLEDSAVYLCASKLTGQRSGNTIYFGEGSWLTVV.

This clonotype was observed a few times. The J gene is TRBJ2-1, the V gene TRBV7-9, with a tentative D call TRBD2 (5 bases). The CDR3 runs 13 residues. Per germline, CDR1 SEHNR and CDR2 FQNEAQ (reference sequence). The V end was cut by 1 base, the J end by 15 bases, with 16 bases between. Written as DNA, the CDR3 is TGTGCCAGCAGCTTAGTGGAGGACGATGCGGTGTTCTTC. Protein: CASSLVEDDAVFF.

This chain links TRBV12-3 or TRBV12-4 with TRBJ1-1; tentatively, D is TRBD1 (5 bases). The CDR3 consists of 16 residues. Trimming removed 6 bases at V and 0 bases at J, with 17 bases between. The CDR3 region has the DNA TGTGCCAGCAGGCGGCGGCAAGGGACGGTGAACACTGAAGCTTTCTTT. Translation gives CASRRRQGTVNTEAFF.

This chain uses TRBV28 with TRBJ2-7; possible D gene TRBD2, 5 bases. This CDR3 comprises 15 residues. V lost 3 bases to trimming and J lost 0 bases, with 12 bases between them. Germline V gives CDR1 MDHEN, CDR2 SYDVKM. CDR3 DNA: TGTGCCAGCAGTTTGGCCTCGACTAACTCCTACGAGCAGTACTTC. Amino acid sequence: CASSLASTNSYEQYF.